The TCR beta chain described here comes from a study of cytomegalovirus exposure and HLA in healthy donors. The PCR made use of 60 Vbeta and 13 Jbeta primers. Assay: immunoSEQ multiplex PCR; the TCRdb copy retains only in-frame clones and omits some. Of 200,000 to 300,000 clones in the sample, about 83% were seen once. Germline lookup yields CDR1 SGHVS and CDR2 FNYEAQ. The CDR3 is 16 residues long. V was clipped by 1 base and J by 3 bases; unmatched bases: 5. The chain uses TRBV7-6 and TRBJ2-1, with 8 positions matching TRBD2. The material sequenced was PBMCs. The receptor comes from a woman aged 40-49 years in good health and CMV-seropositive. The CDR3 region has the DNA TGTGCCAGCAGCTTAGTCTCAGCGGGAGTCTACAATGAGCAGTTCTTC. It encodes CASSLVSAGVYNEQFF.